These 15 T cell receptor beta chains were sequenced from one sample in a study of patients and donors after allogeneic stem cell transplantation. TCRdb re-called the RT-PCR reads through MiXCR, storing one row per CDR3 protein. The sample gives about a million distinct CDR3 sequences, 18% of which show up once; around 6% is in the top ten. Sequencing was done on a sample of blood, either unsorted or a sorted T cell fraction (not recorded which). Receptors originate from a human donor who was either an allogeneic HSCT recipient or a stem cell or donor lymphocyte infusion donor (not recorded which). It is not recorded whose cells these are; they may come from a transplant donor.

The rearrangement links TRBV12-3 or TRBV12-4 to TRBJ1-2; possibly TRBD1 for D (6 bases). Trimming stripped 6 bases from V and 6 bases from J, with 23 bases between. The CDR3 spans 16 residues. Here the CDR3 reads CASSTTGRGKFNGYTF. The DNA for the CDR3 is TGTGCCAGCAGCACTACAGGGAGAGGGAAGTTTAATGGCTACACCTTC.

This rearrangement joins TRBV24-1 to TRBJ1-2; D possibly corresponds to TRBD1 (6 bases). This CDR3 is 15 amino acids long. Trimming pared 5 bases from V and 3 bases from J, leaving 15 bases between. Per germline, CDR1 KGHDR and CDR2 SFDVKD. The CDR3 spells CATSGPQGKDYGYTF. The CDR3 region has the DNA TGTGCCACCAGTGGCCCCCAGGGGAAGGACTATGGCTACACCTTC.

The sample holds a few counts of this clonotype. The chain employs TRBV11-2 and TRBJ1-1; maybe TRBD1 (5 bases). This CDR3 is built from 14 residues. Trimming cost V 5 bases and J 6 bases, with 16 bases left between them. Germline loops: CDR1 SGHAT, CDR2 FQNNGV. The CDR3 nucleotides read TGTGCCAGCAGCGAACAGGCCCTTTGGGCTGAAGCTTTCTTT. Protein sequence: CASSEQALWAEAFF.

Many counts were recorded for this clonotype. This rearrangement joins TRBV10-3 to TRBJ2-5, with TRBD2 matching 8 bases. With V trimmed by 8 bases and J by 2 bases, 4 bases remained unmatched. The CDR3 runs 13 residues. Germline V lookup: CDR1 ENHRY, CDR2 SYGVKD. DNA for the CDR3: TGTGCCATCGGGGGACTAGATCAAGAGACCCAGTACTTC. It yields the protein CAIGGLDQETQYF.

This chain links TRBV24-1 with TRBJ2-3; a weak D match, TRBD2 (6 bases). Deletions cut 9 bases from V and 3 bases from J, with 18 bases between. The CDR3 has 15 residues. CDR1 KGHDR and CDR2 SFDVKD come from the germline V gene. The CDR3 region is CATAYGRGKTDTQYF. DNA of the CDR3: TGTGCCACCGCATACGGGAGAGGGAAGACAGATACGCAGTATTTT.

The sample holds a few counts of this clonotype. The chain has TRBV12-3 or TRBV12-4 and TRBJ2-7; the match to TRBD1 covers 8 bases. V lost 6 bases and J lost 4; bases outside the gene matches: 11. The CDR3 consists of 15 residues. CDR3 DNA sequence: TGTGCCAGCAGATTGAAACAGGGGGAACGATACGAGCAGTACTTC. It codes for CASRLKQGERYEQYF.

As regards this clonotype: One junction end disagrees with the germline gene, perhaps due to a read error. The chain recombines TRBV3-1 with TRBJ1-1, with a tentative D call TRBD1 (5 bases). Germline values: CDR1 LGHDT, CDR2 YNNKEL (reference sequence). The length of the CDR3 is 15 residues. CDR3 region: CASSQGDPTYTEGFF. In nucleotides, the CDR3 is TGTGCCAGCAGCCAAGGGGACCCGACCTACACTGAAGGTTTCTTT.

The gene calls are TRBV5-6 and TRBJ1-4; D is undetermined. This CDR3 spans 14 amino acids. The V gene lost 5 bases and the J gene lost 4 bases, with 12 bases spanning the gap. CDR1 SGHDT and CDR2 YYEEEE come from the germline V gene. This CDR3 is CASRLSGVNEKLFF. CDR3 nucleotides: TGTGCCAGCAGGTTGAGCGGAGTTAATGAAAAACTGTTTTTT.

In its sample, this clonotype was seen many times. The gene calls are TRBV6-1 and TRBJ2-3; D perhaps matches TRBD2 (5 bases). CDR1 and CDR2 (germline): MNHNS, SASEGT. V lost 5 bases and J lost 6, with 12 bases in between. CDR3 length: 13 residues. Here the CDR3 reads CASSPIRRDTQYF. DNA of the CDR3: TGTGCCAGCAGTCCCATCCGGAGGGATACGCAGTATTTT.

This chain links TRBV20-1 with TRBJ1-2; no clear D gene. The CDR3 has 13 amino acids. Germline loops: CDR1 DFQATT, CDR2 SNEGSKA (reference sequence). Trimming removed 2 bases at V and 3 bases at J, with 10 bases between. CDR3 amino acids: CSARPTVDYGYTF. The CDR3 DNA is TGCAGTGCTAGACCAACAGTTGACTATGGCTACACCTTC.

CDR3 DNA sequence: TGTGCCAGCAGCTGGGAAAGGACAAACATTCAGTACTTC. Translated: CASSWERTNIQYF. The gene calls are TRBV7-9 and TRBJ2-4; D gene uncertain. Trimming pared 4 bases from V and 6 bases from J, leaving 10 bases between. CDR1 and CDR2 (germline): SEHNR, FQNEAQ (reference sequence). The CDR3 contains 13 residues.

This clonotype was observed many times. The genes are TRBV6-6 and TRBJ2-7; D unclear. CDR1 and CDR2 (germline): MNHNY, SVGAGI (reference sequence). CDR3 length equals 11 residues. V was clipped by 7 bases and J by 3 bases, with 7 bases between them. The chain's CDR3 is CASKKVYEQYF. The CDR3 coding sequence is TGTGCCAGCAAAAAGGTCTACGAGCAGTACTTC.

This clonotype was counted between two and nine times. This rearrangement joins TRBV29-1 to TRBJ2-7; 8 bases align to TRBD1. The germline V gene encodes CDR1 SQVTM and CDR2 ANQGSEA. V lost 6 bases to trimming and J lost 1 base; unmatched junction nucleotides: 17. This CDR3 spans 17 amino acids. In DNA form, the CDR3 reads TGCAGCGTGGGGGCTAGGGGGCGACAGGGGATTTCCTACGAGCAGTACTTC. This gives the protein CSVGARGRQGISYEQYF.

This clonotype appeared a few times. J is TRBJ1-2 and V is TRBV5-1; D is unresolved. This CDR3 is built from 15 residues. V lost 0 bases and J lost 2, with 11 bases in between. CDR1 is SGHRS, CDR2 YFSETQ, per germline. The CDR3 region is CASSLAGPTNYGYTF. The CDR3 nucleotides are TGCGCCAGCAGCTTGGCCGGACCGACGAACTATGGCTACACCTTC. Looking up the rest from reference TRBV5-1 and TRBJ1-2 gives the full variable domain: KAGVTQTPRYLIKTRGQQVTLSCSPISGHRSVSWYQQTPGQGLQFLFEYFSETQRNKGNFPGRFSGRQFSNSRSEMNVSTLELGDSALYLCASSLAGPTNYGYTFGSGTRLTVV.

There are many counts of this clonotype. The chain couples TRBV6-2 or TRBV6-3 to TRBJ2-1; D perhaps matches TRBD1 (7 bases). The germline V and J ends were trimmed by 4 bases and 4 bases, with 14 bases remaining between them. The CDR3 spans 15 residues. Per the germline V gene, CDR1 is MNHEY and CDR2 is SVGEGT. This chain's CDR3 is CASSFAGTVYNEQFF. CDR3 bases: TGTGCCAGCAGTTTCGCGGGGACAGTATACAATGAGCAGTTCTTC.